One T cell receptor (beta chain) is described in this entry. In the original workflow: By means of reference gene primer amplification, nucleated cell counts were estimated. The protocol was immunoSEQ multiplex PCR, while the TCRdb copy is restricted to in-frame clones and leaves out a portion. V, J and clone size are taken as reported in that table, and D and trimming were inferred from the DNA itself. The data contain hundreds of thousands of clones, about 87% of them singletons. These data originate in a study of blood T cell repertoires in COVID-19. Study details: Collection of acute and convalescent COVID-19 samples took place in the United States, Italy and Spain. PBMCs, B-cell-depleted T cells, or T cells were the source of the cDNA or gDNA that made up the material.

The germline V gene encodes CDR1 MGHDK and CDR2 SYGVNS. Trimming left V 5 bases short and J 6 bases short, with 17 bases between. CDR3 length: 15 amino acids. The chain has TRBV25-1 and TRBJ2-1, with D tentatively TRBD2 (6 bases). Sequenced input: peripheral blood. The TCR originated in a human donor in a cohort sampled during active COVID-19. This CDR3 reads CASSPLAPFINEQFF. The DNA for the CDR3 is TGTGCCAGCAGTCCTCTAGCGCCTTTTATCAATGAGCAGTTCTTC. The complete variable domain, with remaining parts taken from reference TRBV25-1 and TRBJ2-1, reads EADIYQTPRYLVIGTGKKITLECSQTMGHDKMYWYQQDPGMELHLIHYSYGVNSTEKGDLSSESTVSRIRTEHFPLTLESARPSHTSQYLCASSPLAPFINEQFFGPGTRLTVL.